Included here is one TCR beta chain sequence, with context. The sample is drawn from a study of blood T cells in healthy people across ages. The CDR3 sequence is 14 residues long. V lost 2 bases, J lost 5 bases, and 10 bases lay in between. Germline V gives CDR1 MNHNS, CDR2 SASEGT. The second PCR ran about 7 to 12 cycles with a sample-barcoded 5' primer and J-beta primers. TCRdb reprocessed the 5' RACE reads with MiXCR, giving one entry per CDR3 protein. This sample has some 1 million distinct CDR3 sequences; 40% to 50% occur once, and the top ten carry approximately 17%. Sample: blood. This chain links TRBV6-1 with TRBJ1-5; the D is unclear. This TCR came from a woman aged 60-70 years in good health. CDR3 sequence: CASSENAGYQPQHF. The CDR3 bases are TGTGCCAGCAGTGAAAACGCAGGTTATCAGCCCCAGCATTTT.